What follows are 3 T cell receptor beta chains derived from one specimen sequenced in a study of spatial heterogeneity in lung cancer. Regarding the study as a whole: For expanded intratumoral alpha and beta TCRs, counts tracked tumor mutation counts.

Time point given: sample taken at primary tumor resection. Antigens of these TCRs are unknown. TCRdb reprocessed the 5' RACE reads with MiXCR, giving one entry per CDR3 protein. The data show fewer than 4,000 distinct CDR3 sequences, approximately 10% seen once. This specimen consisted of lung tumor tissue, obtained at surgery. These receptors were collected from a male donor with early-stage non-small cell lung cancer.

By frequency in the sample, this clonotype is medium-sized. V is TRBV5-1 and J is TRBJ2-1; TRBD2 matches 9 bases. The CDR3 runs to 18 residues. The germline CDR1 and CDR2 sequences are SGHRS and YFSETQ. Trimming at V came to 3 bases and at J to 2 bases, leaving 12 bases not matched to a gene. This chain's CDR3 is CASSSRTGSGGAYNEQFF. CDR3 nucleotides: TGCGCCAGCAGCTCCCGAACCGGTAGCGGGGGAGCCTACAATGAGCAGTTCTTC.

The table lists this clonotype with many counts. The rearrangement links TRBV6-6 to TRBJ2-7; a possible D gene is TRBD1 (5 bases). V lost 4 bases and J 5 bases, leaving 24 bases between the germline ends. This CDR3 is built from 17 residues. Germline loops: CDR1 MNHNY, CDR2 SVGAGI (reference sequence). The CDR3 region is CASSSTRGASNPDEQYF. Written as DNA, the CDR3 is TGTGCCAGCAGTTCCACTCGTGGGGCAAGCAATCCCGACGAGCAGTACTTC.

This clonotype is classed as medium-sized. V is TRBV29-1 and J is TRBJ2-3, with 12 bases fitting TRBD2. Looked up from germline, CDR1 is SQVTM and CDR2 is ANQGSEA. V shed 2 bases and J 5 bases; nucleotides not matched to a gene: 2. The CDR3 spans 14 residues. The CDR3 region has the DNA TGCAGCGTTGAACTAGCGGGAGGGAGAGATACGCAGTATTTT. It yields the protein CSVELAGGRDTQYF.